One and the same sample provided the 28 T cell receptor beta chains below, sequenced in a study of shared clonotypes between healthy human individuals (dated by TCRdb to 2019 to 2021). Library generation was performed with the immunoSEQ multiplex PCR assay. Imported from immuneACCESS, the table was reduced by TCRdb to in-frame sequences with V and J called. These copies leave out some clones; in studies compared against another copy, an unresolved V gene accounts for under half, and the cause of the remainder is not known. The sample table contains approximately 2.5 million clones; only one count was recorded for roughly 93% of them. Together, the top ten hold 0.36% of the sample. The sample comprised naive CD4+ T cells from PBMCs. The sample's cell subset or site, from its label and the paper: CD45RA+ positively selected. The receptors were gathered from a man between 18 and 35 years old in good health. Some clones in this sample may be carry-over from other donors' samples.

This clone is a singleton in its sample. This chain links TRBV6-5 with TRBJ1-2; no definite D call. The CDR3 contains 14 residues. Germline values: CDR1 MNHEY, CDR2 SVGAGI. Trimming took off 2 bases at V and 8 bases at J, with 15 bases between the two ends. CDR3 nucleotides: TGTGCCAGCAGTTACGCTGACGCCGGAGTGGGCTACACCTTC. Its translation is CASSYADAGVGYTF.

The chain has TRBV10-3 and TRBJ2-5, with 7 bases lining up with TRBD1. The CDR3 sequence is 15 residues long. The V gene end was trimmed by 4 bases and the J gene end by 4 bases; junction bases not matched to a gene: 9. Germline V CDR1 and CDR2: ENHRY, SYGVKD. The CDR3 bases are TGTGCCATCAGTGCCGGAAACAGGGGATTAGAGACCCAGTACTTC. Translating gives CAISAGNRGLETQYF.

In regard to this clone: Other DNA sequences of this sample code for an identical CDR3. The rearrangement uses TRBV5-1 and TRBJ1-4, with 10 bases lining up with TRBD1. The CDR3 is 14 amino acids. Germline V lookup: CDR1 SGHRS, CDR2 YFSETQ. V shed 4 bases, J shed 5 bases, and the junction held 2 bases outside the gene matches. CDR3 DNA sequence: TGCGCCAGCAGCCTGGGACAGGGGAATGAAAAACTGTTTTTT. Encoded protein: CASSLGQGNEKLFF.

This clone was found once. This same CDR3 is encoded by further DNA sequences in the sample. This chain links TRBV6-5 with TRBJ1-3; the D gene is possibly TRBD1 (5 bases). Germline V gene sequence: CDR1 MNHEY, CDR2 SVGAGI. The CDR3 sequence is 14 residues long. The ends were cut back, 4 bases at V and 0 bases at J, with 7 bases in the middle. The CDR3 loop reads CASSSGGSGNTIYF. CDR3 bases: TGTGCCAGCAGTTCTGGGGGCTCTGGAAACACCATATATTTT.

CDR3 protein: CAWSPNRADNEQFF. CDR3 coding DNA: TGTGCCTGGAGCCCCAACAGGGCCGACAATGAGCAGTTCTTC. J is TRBJ2-1 and V is TRBV30; perhaps TRBD1 as D (6 bases). V was pared by 3 bases and J by 5 bases, with 14 bases between. The germline CDR1 and CDR2 sequences are GTSNPN and SVGIG (reference sequence). This CDR3 has 14 residues.

Points on this clone: Other DNA sequences in this specimen translate into the identical CDR3. The chain employs TRBV7-7 and TRBJ2-5; 9 positions match TRBD2. CDR3 size: 15 residues. Germline values: CDR1 SSHAT, CDR2 FNYEAQ (reference sequence). V was pared by 1 base and J by 2 bases, with 2 bases of the junction left unmatched. This CDR3 reads CASSLGAGGQETQYF. The CDR3 bases are TGTGCCAGCAGCTTAGGAGCGGGAGGTCAAGAGACCCAGTACTTC.

V usage is TRBV19 and J usage is TRBJ2-5; D is unresolved. Germline V gene lookup returns CDR1 LNHDA and CDR2 SQIVND (reference sequence). This CDR3 spans 15 amino acids. V was cut by 5 bases and J by 4 bases, with 17 bases left in between. In nucleotides, the CDR3 is TGTGCCAGTAGTCCGAACGACTGGAAAGGAGAGACCCAGTACTTC. Encoded protein: CASSPNDWKGETQYF. Full variable domain (outside the CDR3, taken from reference TRBV19 and TRBJ2-5): DGGITQSPKYLFRKEGQNVTLSCEQNLNHDAMYWYRQDPGQGLRLIYYSQIVNDFQKGDIAEGYSVSREKKESFPLTVTSAQKNPTAFYLCASSPNDWKGETQYFGPGTRLLVL.

The CDR3: CAWSGSLQETQYF. As DNA, the CDR3 is TGTGCCTGGAGCGGGAGTCTACAAGAGACCCAGTACTTC. The V call is TRBV30, the J call TRBJ2-5; D possibly corresponds to TRBD2 (6 bases). Looked up from germline, CDR1 is GTSNPN and CDR2 is SVGIG (reference sequence). Trimming shortened V by 3 bases and J by 2 bases, and 10 bases separated the two germline ends. The length of the CDR3 is 13 residues.

With respect to this clone: Within the sample, other DNA sequences also encode this same CDR3. The V call is TRBV11-2, the J call TRBJ2-5; D may be TRBD1 or TRBD2 (6 bases each). The CDR3 is 14 amino acids. The germline V and J ends were trimmed by 3 bases and 5 bases, with 13 bases remaining between them. Germline CDR1 and CDR2: SGHAT and FQNNGV. The CDR3 bases are TGTGCCAGCAGCTTTGGGGGGCTCGGTGAGACCCAGTACTTC. Its protein is CASSFGGLGETQYF.

This chain links TRBV2 with TRBJ1-2, with D perhaps TRBD1 (6 bases). Germline V gives CDR1 SNHLY, CDR2 FYNNEI. The CDR3 totals 14 residues. V shed 0 bases and J shed 4 bases, with 9 bases lying between them. This CDR3 is CASSEAGGGYGYTF. CDR3 coding DNA: TGTGCCAGCAGTGAAGCTGGGGGCGGCTATGGCTACACCTTC.

V usage is TRBV9 and J usage is TRBJ2-3; TRBD2 is a possible D gene (7 bases). CDR1 and CDR2 (germline): SGDLS, YYNGEE. V lost 3 bases and J lost 4, with 9 bases in between. The CDR3 totals 13 residues. CDR3 protein: CASSGEGADTQYF. The CDR3 DNA reads as TGTGCCAGCAGCGGGGAGGGGGCAGATACGCAGTATTTT.

The chain links TRBV4-1 to TRBJ2-7, with TRBD1 identical over 7 bases. V lost 2 bases and J lost 2; bases outside the gene matches: 6. This CDR3 contains 15 residues. Germline values: CDR1 MGHRA, CDR2 YSYEKL. CDR3 amino acids: CASSQLDRVAYEQYF. The CDR3 bases are TGCGCCAGCAGCCAACTCGACAGGGTTGCCTACGAGCAGTACTTC.

The chain employs TRBV18 and TRBJ2-1; 9 nucleotides agree with TRBD2. Germline loops: CDR1 KGHSH, CDR2 LQKENI. The CDR3 has 16 residues. With 3 bases clipped from V and 10 bases from J, the junction kept 13 bases outside the gene matches. CDR3 sequence (DNA): TGTGCCAGCTCACCTCTCGTAGCGGGAGCGGGAAAGGAGCAGTTCTTC. Amino acid sequence: CASSPLVAGAGKEQFF.

The chain employs TRBV7-6 and TRBJ2-7; a possible D gene is TRBD2 (6 bases). V was pared by 5 bases and J by 2 bases, with 16 bases between. There are 15 residues in the CDR3. Germline values: CDR1 SGHVS, CDR2 FNYEAQ. CDR3: CASSPWGGKTYEQYF. In DNA form, the CDR3 reads TGTGCCAGCAGCCCATGGGGCGGGAAAACCTACGAGCAGTACTTC.

The genes are TRBV7-6 and TRBJ1-5; the match to TRBD1 covers 12 bases. Germline V lookup: CDR1 SGHVS, CDR2 FNYEAQ. This CDR3 is built from 16 residues. The V and J ends lost 5 bases and 6 bases, in that order; junction bases with no gene match: 8. CDR3 sequence reads: CASSAGQGAVGQPQHF. DNA of the CDR3: TGTGCCAGCAGCGCGGGACAGGGGGCTGTCGGTCAGCCCCAGCATTTT.

This clone was detected once. This chain's CDR3 is CASSLNPAGGNEQFF. The CDR3, as DNA: TGTGCCAGCAGCTTAAACCCGGCGGGAGGCAATGAGCAGTTCTTC. The chain uses TRBV7-2 and TRBJ2-1; TRBD2 agrees at 8 bases. Germline lookup yields CDR1 SGHTA and CDR2 FQGNSA. The CDR3 consists of 15 residues. After removal of 2 bases from V and 6 bases from J, the junction contained 6 bases not matched to a gene. The complete variable domain, with remaining parts taken from reference TRBV7-2 and TRBJ2-1, reads GAGVSQSPSNKVTEKGKDVELRCDPISGHTALYWYRQSLGQGLEFLIYFQGNSAPDKSGLPSDRFSAERTGGSVSTLTIQRTQQEDSAVYLCASSLNPAGGNEQFFGPGTRLTVL.

The CDR3 sequence: CASSQDRGPDTQYF. CDR3 sequence (DNA): TGTGCCAGCTCACAAGACAGAGGTCCAGATACGCAGTATTTT. The gene calls are TRBV18 and TRBJ2-3, with D possibly matching TRBD1 (5 bases). Germline CDR1 reads KGHSH; CDR2 reads LQKENI. V was cut by 4 bases and J by 4 bases, with 12 bases left in between. This CDR3 spans 14 amino acids.

This clone was observed a single time. An end of the junction differs from the germline gene, which may be a read error. CDR3 sequence reads: CASIVVGTSGRWGSIF. CDR3 bases: TGTGCCAGCATTGTAGTCGGGACTAGCGGGAGATGGGGGAGTATCTTC. The rearrangement uses TRBV7-2 and TRBJ2-1; 14 positions match TRBD2. The CDR3 extends over 16 amino acids. Germline lookup yields CDR1 SGHTA and CDR2 FQGNSA.

The rearrangement joins TRBV10-3 to TRBJ1-2; D uncertain. Germline CDR1 ENHRY, CDR2 SYGVKD. The CDR3 is 13 residues long. V was cut by 0 bases and J by 5 bases, with 7 bases left in between. The CDR3 sequence is CAISESRAYGYTF. In DNA, the CDR3 is TGTGCCATCAGTGAGTCTAGGGCTTATGGCTACACCTTC.

The rearrangement joins TRBV28 to TRBJ1-5; no reliable D call. The CDR3 loop spans 13 amino acids. V was cut by 6 bases and J by 3 bases, with 9 bases left in between. Germline-derived CDR1 and CDR2 are MDHEN and SYDVKM. This chain's CDR3 is CASRTDNNQPQHF. As DNA, the CDR3 is TGTGCCAGCAGAACGGATAACAATCAGCCCCAGCATTTT.

The J gene is TRBJ2-3, the V gene TRBV6-6; 8 bases match TRBD1. Germline V gene sequence: CDR1 MNHNY, CDR2 SVGAGI (reference sequence). The CDR3 loop spans 14 amino acids. Losses at the gene ends were 6 bases for V and 5 bases for J; bases not matched to a gene: 7. CDR3 nucleotides: TGTGCCAGCAGCTGGACAGGGATGATAGATACGCAGTATTTT. Translation gives CASSWTGMIDTQYF.

This chain links TRBV28 with TRBJ2-3; D gene unclear. CDR3 size: 14 residues. V was pared by 7 bases and J by 0 bases, with 11 bases between. Germline CDR1 and CDR2: MDHEN and SYDVKM. DNA of the CDR3: TGTGCCAGCATCCAAGCTACTAGCACAGATACGCAGTATTTT. Its translation is CASIQATSTDTQYF.

Comments on this clone: Other nucleotide sequences in the sample specify the same CDR3. The CDR3 DNA is TGTGCCAGCAGCCGGTTGGCGGGAGGGCAAGAGACCCAGTACTTC. Translating gives CASSRLAGGQETQYF. The chain employs TRBV14 and TRBJ2-5, with 9 nucleotides matching TRBD2. The V gene's germline CDR1 is SGHDN and CDR2 FVKESK. The CDR3 runs 15 residues. J was trimmed by 2 bases and V by 4 bases; bases with no gene match: 5. The complete variable domain, with remaining parts taken from reference TRBV14 and TRBJ2-5, reads EAGVTQFPSHSVIEKGQTVTLRCDPISGHDNLYWYRRVMGKEIKFLLHFVKESKQDESGMPNNRFLAERTGGTYSTLKVQPAELEDSGVYFCASSRLAGGQETQYFGPGTRLLVL.

The sample holds one count of this clone. The J gene is TRBJ1-2, the V gene TRBV19; D ambiguous. CDR1 LNHDA and CDR2 SQIVND come from the germline V gene (reference sequence). This CDR3 is built from 13 residues. Trimming left V 1 base short and J 8 bases short, with 11 bases between. The CDR3 sequence is CASSIASLGGYTF. In DNA form, the CDR3 reads TGTGCCAGTAGTATAGCATCGCTCGGGGGCTACACCTTC.

The V and J genes are TRBV28 and TRBJ2-5, with D possibly being TRBD1 or TRBD2 (5 bases each). V was clipped by 10 bases and J by 0 bases, with 18 bases between them. The CDR3 extends over 15 amino acids. The V gene's germline CDR1 is MDHEN and CDR2 SYDVKM. CDR3 nucleotide sequence: TGTGCCACCAGATACCCGGGACGCAACCAAGAGACCCAGTACTTC. Translating gives CATRYPGRNQETQYF.

The rearrangement links TRBV9 to TRBJ2-2; 8 positions agree with TRBD1. This CDR3 region has 19 residues. J lost 1 base, V lost 0 bases, and 11 bases had no gene match. The germline V gene encodes CDR1 SGDLS and CDR2 YYNGEE. The CDR3 here is CASSVEFYPGQENTGELFF. Written as DNA, the CDR3 is TGTGCCAGCAGCGTAGAGTTCTACCCGGGACAGGAGAACACCGGGGAGCTGTTTTTT.

Regarding this clone: Other DNA sequences in the same sample also yield this CDR3. The genes are TRBV5-1 and TRBJ2-7, with D perhaps matching TRBD1 (5 bases). The CDR3 is 13 residues long. Germline V CDR1 and CDR2: SGHRS, YFSETQ. Between the trimmed V and J ends, which lost 7 bases and 5 bases, there was a span of 16 bases. The CDR3 loop is CASSLGQGNEQYF. The CDR3 DNA sequence: TGCGCCAGCTCCTTGGGGCAGGGCAACGAGCAGTACTTC.

This clone appeared a single time. This chain connects TRBV2 to TRBJ2-1; D is unresolved. The CDR3 contains 11 residues. Between the trimmed V and J ends, which lost 8 bases and 8 bases, there was a span of 10 bases. The germline gives CDR1 SNHLY, CDR2 FYNNEI. DNA for the CDR3: TGTGCCAGCGACCCCGAGTATGAGCAGTTCTTC. This encodes CASDPEYEQFF.